The 8 T cell receptor beta chains below all came from one sample that was sequenced in a study of T cell changes during pregnancy in multiple sclerosis. Sequencing used immunoSEQ multiplex PCR; TCRdb keeps in-frame clones, though not all of them. The sample holds roughly 80,000 clones, just over 90% seen once. The input for sequencing was peripheral blood, taken before pregnancy. Every receptor here comes from a female donor with multiple sclerosis, enrolled in a pregnancy study.

This clone has a single count. The chain uses TRBV7-8 and TRBJ1-1, with TRBD1 matching over 8 bases. This CDR3 contains 15 residues. V trimming: 2 bases; J trimming: 4 bases; junction bases outside the gene matches: 6. The germline V gene encodes CDR1 SGHVS and CDR2 FQNEAQ. The CDR3 nucleotides are TGTGCCAGCAGCTTATTAGACAGGGGAGGCACTGAAGCTTTCTTT. It specifies CASSLLDRGGTEAFF. The complete variable domain, with remaining parts taken from reference TRBV7-8 and TRBJ1-1, reads GAGVSQSPRYKVAKRGQDVALRCDPISGHVSLFWYQQALGQGPEFLTYFQNEAQLDKSGLPSDRFFAERPEGSVSTLKIQRTQQEDSAVYLCASSLLDRGGTEAFFGQGTRLTVV.

The chain is built from TRBV13 and TRBJ2-2; the D is unclear. V was cut by 2 bases and J by 0 bases, with 19 bases left in between. The length of the CDR3 is 19 residues. CDR1 is PRHDT, CDR2 FYEKMQ, per germline (reference sequence). CDR3 coding DNA: TGTGCCAGCAGCTTATTGAGGAGCCGCAAAGTCCCGAACACCGGGGAGCTGTTTTTT. This gives the protein CASSLLRSRKVPNTGELFF.

This clone was recorded only once. This rearrangement joins TRBV20-1 to TRBJ2-1; possible D gene TRBD2, 6 bases. Germline V gene sequence: CDR1 DFQATT, CDR2 SNEGSKA (reference sequence). The CDR3 has 11 residues. V was trimmed by 6 bases and J by 12 bases, leaving 15 bases between them. As DNA, the CDR3 is TGCAGTGCGATGCGACTAGAGGGGCAGTTCTTC. This gives the protein CSAMRLEGQFF.

This clone has just one count. The chain carries TRBV27 and TRBJ1-5; D is unclear. Looked up from germline, CDR1 is MNHEY and CDR2 is SMNVEV (reference sequence). This CDR3 is 17 amino acids long. V lost 2 bases and J lost 1, with 15 bases in between. CDR3 region: CASSLIEGFVSNQPQHF. DNA of the CDR3: TGTGCCAGCAGTTTAATCGAGGGATTCGTGAGCAATCAGCCCCAGCATTTT.

The rearrangement links TRBV7-2 to TRBJ2-5, with 9 bases identical to TRBD2. Germline trimming cut 5 bases from V and 5 bases from J; bases unmatched to any gene: 12. CDR3 size: 16 residues. Germline CDR1 reads SGHTA; CDR2 reads FQGNSA. CDR3 sequence (DNA): TGTGCCAGCAGCCCGAACGCGGGGGGGCTTGGTGAGACCCAGTACTTC. It encodes CASSPNAGGLGETQYF.

The rearrangement links TRBV27 to TRBJ1-2, with TRBD1 as a possible D gene (6 bases). Germline-derived CDR1 and CDR2 are MNHEY and SMNVEV (reference sequence). Between the trimmed V and J ends, which lost 5 bases and 6 bases, there was a span of 16 bases. The CDR3 extends over 14 amino acids. This CDR3 reads CASSTLKYRDGYTF. The DNA of the CDR3 is TGTGCCAGCAGTACCCTCAAGTACAGGGATGGCTACACCTTC.

The CDR3 here is CASSVASDLAGIGGYTF. The CDR3 DNA is TGTGCCAGCAGCGTAGCTTCGGATTTAGCGGGTATAGGAGGCTACACCTTC. V usage is TRBV9 and J usage is TRBJ1-2; D is uncertain. Germline CDR1 SGDLS, CDR2 YYNGEE. The CDR3 runs 17 residues. Trimming pared 0 bases from V and 8 bases from J, leaving 23 bases between.

The J gene is TRBJ1-2, the V gene TRBV27; no firm D call. This CDR3 region has 13 residues. In germline, CDR1 is MNHEY, CDR2 SMNVEV (reference sequence). V was cut by 2 bases and J by 5 bases, with 9 bases left in between. Here the CDR3 reads CASSLRSVYGYTF. The CDR3 nucleotides are TGTGCCAGCAGTTTACGCAGTGTTTATGGCTACACCTTC.